These T cell receptor beta chains were read from a single sample in a study of cytomegalovirus exposure and HLA in healthy donors. Clones were sequenced by immunoSEQ multiplex PCR, and TCRdb holds only the in-frame ones, with some missing. The table shows about 330,000 clones, with roughly 88% occurring only once. Sequencing was done on a sample of PBMCs. All receptors derive from a woman aged 18-35 years in good health and CMV-seronegative. CDR3s include the opening cysteine and the closing phenylalanine or tryptophan. A D gene is named only where the DNA matches it firmly. Clone size is given for some rows only: seen once, a few or many times, or a class if the clone is expanded.

NA	TRBV25-1	TRBJ2-7	NA	TGTGCCAGCAGTGTAGGACACCCCGCCTACGAGCAGTACTTC	CASSVGHPAYEQYF
NA	TRBV7-9	TRBJ1-5	NA	TGTGCCAGCAGCCCCGGGGAACTCAGCAATCAGCCCCAGCATTTT	CASSPGELSNQPQHF
NA	TRBV10-3	TRBJ1-2	NA	TGTGCCATCAGTGCGGGAGGCGGGGCTCCTAACTATGGCTACACCTTC	CAISAGGGAPNYGYTF
TRBD2	TRBV13	TRBJ2-7	NA	TGTGCCAGCAGCTTCAGGACTAGCGGGGCCCACGAGCAGTACTTC	CASSFRTSGAHEQYF
TRBD1	TRBV7-3	TRBJ2-3	once	TGTGCCAGCAGCCCCGACCGGGACAGAAAAGATACGCAGTATTTT	CASSPDRDRKDTQYF
NA	TRBV12-5	TRBJ2-3	NA	TGTGCTAGTGCCCTCGGGGAGAGCACAGATACGCAGTATTTT	CASALGESTDTQYF
NA	TRBV4-1	TRBJ1-2	once	TGCGCCAGCAGCCAAGAGACCAAGGGGGTAGGCGGCTACACCTTC	CASSQETKGVGGYTF
TRBD1	TRBV7-2	TRBJ2-3	NA	TGTGCCAGCAGCGTTGACAGGGCGAGCACAGATACGCAGTATTTT	CASSVDRASTDTQYF
NA	TRBV18	TRBJ2-1	NA	TGTGCCAGCTCACCACCGTGGCATGAGCAGTTCTTC	CASSPPWHEQFF
NA	TRBV6-5	TRBJ2-1	few	TGTGCCAGCAGTCTCTCTCAGGGGACGCACAATGAGCAGTTCTTC	CASSLSQGTHNEQFF
NA	TRBV7-9	TRBJ1-3	NA	TGTGCCAGCAGCTTAGCTGGAGGAGGAAACACCATATATTTT	CASSLAGGGNTIYF
TRBD1	TRBV10-3	TRBJ2-7	NA	TGTGCCAGACAGGGGGCTGGGAGAGAGCAGTACTTC	CARQGAGREQYF
TRBD2	TRBV9	TRBJ2-5	NA	TGTGCCAGCAGCGTAGGGGCTAGCGGGAGAGGGGAGACCCAGTACTTC	CASSVGASGRGETQYF
TRBD2	TRBV5-6	TRBJ2-1	NA	TGTGCCAGCAGCGTGGGGACTACCCTCTACAATGAGCAGTTCTTC	CASSVGTTLYNEQFF
NA	TRBV2	TRBJ2-1	NA	TGTGCCAGCACCCGGGAGCGCAATGAGCAGTTCTTC	CASTRERNEQFF
TRBD1	TRBV7-2	TRBJ2-7	NA	TGTGCCACTGGGACCGGGACAGCAAAATTCTACGAGCAGTACTTC	CATGTGTAKFYEQYF
NA	TRBV2	TRBJ1-1	few	TGTGCCAGCTCTCTTGCGGTCGCTGAAGCTTTCTTT	CASSLAVAEAFF
TRBD2	TRBV11-1	TRBJ2-1	NA	TGTGCCAGCAGCACTAGCGGGCCTACCTACAATGAGCAGTTCTTC	CASSTSGPTYNEQFF
TRBD1	TRBV28	TRBJ1-4	NA	TGTGCCAGCACGGGGACAGGCACTAATGAAAAACTGTTTTTT	CASTGTGTNEKLFF
NA	TRBV7-9	TRBJ1-1	NA	TGTGCCAGCTGCCCCCCGGGGGTAACTGAAGCTTTCTTT	CASCPPGVTEAFF
NA	TRBV18	TRBJ1-5	NA	TGTGCCAGCTCACCACCAGACAGACCCAATCAGCCCCAGCATTTT	CASSPPDRPNQPQHF
NA	TRBV27	TRBJ2-1	NA	TGTGCCAGCAGTTTAGCGGTTAGAGGCGAGCAGTTCTTC	CASSLAVRGEQFF
TRBD2	TRBV29-1	TRBJ2-3	NA	TGCAGCGTTGAAGGGCCGACTAGCGGGAGCCCAGATACGCAGTATTTT	CSVEGPTSGSPDTQYF
TRBD1	TRBV11-2	TRBJ2-7	NA	TGTGCCAGCAGCTTAGGGACAGGGAGAAACTACGAGCAGTACTTC	CASSLGTGRNYEQYF
TRBD2	TRBV6-1	TRBJ2-3	NA	TGTGCCAGCAGTGTTAGCGGGAGGTGGGATACGCAGTATTTT	CASSVSGRWDTQYF
TRBD2	TRBV5-4	TRBJ2-1	NA	TGTGCCAGCAGCTTGGAACTAGCGGATACTAATGAGCAGTTCTTC	CASSLELADTNEQFF
NA	TRBV6-5	TRBJ1-2	NA	TGTGCCAGCCGACGGGACATCCGGGGGGGCTATGGCTACACCTTC	CASRRDIRGGYGYTF
NA	TRBV7-2	TRBJ2-3	NA	TGTGCCAGCAGCCCGTTAGGAGGAGGCCTCACAGATACGCAGTATTTT	CASSPLGGGLTDTQYF
NA	TRBV7-2	TRBJ2-7	NA	TGTGCCAGCAGCTTAGAAGGGGCGGTTCGCTACGAGCAGTACTTC	CASSLEGAVRYEQYF
TRBD2	TRBV10-3	TRBJ2-1	once	TGTGCCATCAGTGAGCCCAGGGGACTAGCCACCAATGAGCAGTTCTTC	CAISEPRGLATNEQFF
TRBD2	TRBV12-5	TRBJ2-3	NA	TGTGCTAGTGGTCTATTAGCGGGAGGGAGGACAGATACGCAGTATTTT	CASGLLAGGRTDTQYF
TRBD1	TRBV11-2	TRBJ1-5	once	TGTGCCAGCAGCTTAGGACAGGGGGCGGGCCAGCCCCAGCATTTT	CASSLGQGAGQPQHF
NA	TRBV6-5	TRBJ2-5	NA	TGTGCCAGCAGTTACTCAGGGGTGTGGGAGACCCAGTACTTC	CASSYSGVWETQYF
NA	TRBV2	TRBJ1-1	NA	TGTGCCAGCAGTGGACAGGACACTGAAGCTTTCTTT	CASSGQDTEAFF
NA	TRBV29-1	TRBJ1-1	NA	TGCAGCGTAGCCGGGGTCACTGAAGCTTTCTTT	CSVAGVTEAFF
TRBD2	TRBV2	TRBJ2-7	NA	TGTGCCAGCAGTGAAGGGCTAGCGGCACGGTACGAGCAGTACTTC	CASSEGLAARYEQYF
TRBD1	TRBV5-8	TRBJ1-1	NA	TGTGCCAGCAGCTTGGCCCCGCAGGGGGCGGCGAACACTGAAGCTTTCTTT	CASSLAPQGAANTEAFF
TRBD2	TRBV5-1	TRBJ2-7	NA	TGCGCCAGCAGCTTGAAAACTAGCGGGAGCGCCTACGAGCAGTACTTC	CASSLKTSGSAYEQYF
TRBD1	TRBV7-3	TRBJ1-2	NA	TGTGCCAGCAGCGCCGGACAGGGTTATGGCTACACCTTC	CASSAGQGYGYTF
NA	TRBV7-3	TRBJ2-2	NA	TGTGCCAGCAGCCAGGGGGGTCCCGGGGAGCTGTTTTTT	CASSQGGPGELFF
NA	TRBV29-1	TRBJ2-5	NA	TGCAGCGCCAGTCCCCAAGAGACCCAGTACTTC	CSASPQETQYF
NA	TRBV6-6	TRBJ1-5	NA	TGTGCCAGCAGCCGTTCCCCCAGTAGCAATCAGCCCCAGCATTTT	CASSRSPSSNQPQHF
TRBD1	TRBV27	TRBJ2-7	NA	TGTGCCAGCAGTGTTACAGGGGCTCACTACGAGCAGTACTTC	CASSVTGAHYEQYF
TRBD1	TRBV4-2	TRBJ1-1	many	TGTGCCAGCAGCCAGGGGACAGTGAACACTGAAGCTTTCTTT	CASSQGTVNTEAFF
TRBD2	TRBV7-2	TRBJ2-3	NA	TGTGCCAGCAGCGAAAGCGGGGCTAGCACAGATACGCAGTATTTT	CASSESGASTDTQYF
NA	TRBV18	TRBJ1-5	few	TGTGCCAGCTCACGCGAGACAGCGTTCAATCAGCCCCAGCATTTT	CASSRETAFNQPQHF
TRBD1	TRBV4-1	TRBJ2-7	NA	TGCGCCAGCAGCCAGGTAACCAGGGGGTACCAGGACGAGCAGTACTTC	CASSQVTRGYQDEQYF
TRBD2	TRBV13	TRBJ2-7	once	TGTGCCAGCAGCTCTTTGGGGACTAGCGGGACCCTTACCTACGAGCAGTACTTC	CASSSLGTSGTLTYEQYF
TRBD1	TRBV7-9	TRBJ1-1	NA	TGTGCCAGCGGGACAGCCCCAGAAACTGAAGCTTTCTTT	CASGTAPETEAFF
NA	TRBV25-1	TRBJ2-7	NA	TGTGCCAGCACCCAACCCGGGGGTGTGGGAAGTCTGTACTTC	CASTQPGGVGSLYF
NA	TRBV9	TRBJ2-7	NA	TGTGCCAGCAGCGTAGGGGCTAGCCTCACCTACGAGCAGTACTTC	CASSVGASLTYEQYF
NA	TRBV5-1	TRBJ1-3	NA	TGCGCCAGCAGCTTGGCCACAGGGCCCGAAAACACCATATATTTT	CASSLATGPENTIYF
TRBD1	TRBV6-5	TRBJ1-2	NA	TGTGCCAGCAGCCAAACCGGGGCAGGGGGCGCGAGCTACACCTTC	CASSQTGAGGASYTF
NA	TRBV5-1	TRBJ1-1	NA	TGCGCCAGCAGCTTGGAACACAGGAACACTGAAGCTTTCTTT	CASSLEHRNTEAFF
NA	TRBV4-3	TRBJ2-1	NA	TGCGCCAGCAGCCAGCTGTCGGGTACCCTCTACAATGAGCAGTTCTTC	CASSQLSGTLYNEQFF